These 30 T cell receptor beta chains originate from one sample sequenced in a study of shared clonotypes between healthy human individuals. Measured with immunoSEQ multiplex PCR; TCRdb has only the in-frame clones, and not every one. The profile covers about 1 million clones, with about 75% appearing a single time and 1.4% to 1.5% taken by the ten largest. The sequencing input was memory CD4+ T cells sorted from blood. Documented subset: CD45RA-negative fraction. The receptor set was obtained from a man younger than 30 in good health.

The rearrangement links TRBV25-1 to TRBJ2-5; 7 positions match TRBD1. Germline CDR1 reads MGHDK; CDR2 reads SYGVNS. This CDR3 is 15 amino acids long. The V and J ends lost 3 bases and 5 bases, in that order; junction bases with no gene match: 9. CDR3 residues: CASSEGKGASETQYF. The CDR3 DNA reads TGTGCCAGCAGTGAGGGGAAGGGGGCGTCGGAGACCCAGTACTTC.

This chain uses TRBV28 with TRBJ1-2; D is undetermined. Germline V gene sequence: CDR1 MDHEN, CDR2 SYDVKM. The length of the CDR3 is 16 residues. V was pared by 5 bases and J by 3 bases, with 19 bases between. CDR3 region: CASSHGNQAADYGYTF. CDR3 sequence (DNA): TGTGCCAGCAGTCACGGTAATCAGGCTGCGGACTATGGCTACACCTTC.

The chain carries TRBV6-5 and TRBJ1-1, with TRBD1 matching 9 bases. J lost 7 bases, V lost 5 bases, and 8 bases had no gene match. This CDR3 is built from 14 residues. CDR1 is MNHEY, CDR2 SVGAGI, per germline. The CDR3 reads CASSTGTGWGEAFF. The CDR3 region has the DNA TGTGCCAGCAGTACCGGGACAGGGTGGGGTGAAGCTTTCTTT.

The rearrangement uses TRBV4-3 and TRBJ2-3, with D unresolved. Trimming removed 4 bases at V and 3 bases at J, with 17 bases between. From germline, CDR1 is LGHNA and CDR2 YSLEER. The CDR3 has 16 residues. The CDR3: CASSPTVLVTTDTQYF. As DNA, the CDR3 is TGCGCCAGCAGCCCTACGGTTCTAGTCACGACAGATACGCAGTATTTT.

The gene calls are TRBV9 and TRBJ2-1; 13 nucleotides match TRBD2. Germline V CDR1 and CDR2: SGDLS, YYNGEE. CDR3 length: 17 amino acids. The trim removed 3 bases at V and 4 bases at J, leaving 7 bases unmatched. The CDR3 nucleotides are TGTGCCAGCAGCGAGGGGACTAGCGGGACGCAATACAATGAGCAGTTCTTC. Protein product: CASSEGTSGTQYNEQFF.

This chain connects TRBV29-1 to TRBJ2-1, with 12 bases aligning to TRBD2. Germline V lookup: CDR1 SQVTM, CDR2 ANQGSEA. The CDR3 has 13 amino acids. Germline trimming cut 7 bases from V and 7 bases from J; bases unmatched to any gene: 5. The DNA for the CDR3 is TGCAGCGGGAGGACTAGCGGGATGAATGAGCAGTTCTTC. Residues: CSGRTSGMNEQFF.

The CDR3 reads CASSDRGSGNTIYF. The CDR3 nucleotides read TGTGCCAGCAGCGACAGGGGCTCTGGAAACACCATATATTTT. V usage is TRBV28 and J usage is TRBJ1-3; 8 nucleotides match TRBD1. The CDR3 is 14 residues long. Germline V lookup: CDR1 MDHEN, CDR2 SYDVKM. The trim removed 6 bases at V and 0 bases at J, leaving 1 base unmatched.

The chain joins TRBV30 to TRBJ2-1, with D maybe TRBD1 (5 bases). Trimming left V 5 bases short and J 0 bases short, with 8 bases between. Germline values: CDR1 GTSNPN, CDR2 SVGIG (reference sequence). The CDR3 consists of 13 residues. CDR3 sequence (DNA): TGTGCCTGGCAGGGTAGCTCCTACAATGAGCAGTTCTTC. Amino acids: CAWQGSSYNEQFF.

The rearrangement links TRBV6-6 to TRBJ1-2; possible D gene TRBD1, 5 bases. CDR1 MNHNY and CDR2 SVGAGI come from the germline V gene (reference sequence). Trimming removed 6 bases from V and 6 bases from J, with 14 bases in between. The CDR3 totals 13 residues. The CDR3 here is CASRIQEPHGYTF. The CDR3 bases are TGTGCCAGCAGGATACAGGAACCCCATGGCTACACCTTC.

The rearrangement joins TRBV5-1 to TRBJ2-7; no definite D call. The CDR3 runs 14 residues. V shed 2 bases and J shed 3 bases, with 12 bases lying between them. Germline CDR1 is SGHRS and CDR2 is YFSETQ. DNA for the CDR3: TGCGCCAGCAGCTTCGAGGCCCGAATCTACGAGCAGTACTTC. It codes for CASSFEARIYEQYF.

The chain combines TRBV6-1 with TRBJ2-3, with 8 bases that match TRBD2. The CDR3 length is 14 residues. The germline gives CDR1 MNHNS, CDR2 SASEGT. V lost 6 bases to trimming and J lost 1 base; unmatched junction nucleotides: 3. The CDR3 protein is CASRGRGGTDTQYF. In nucleotides, the CDR3 is TGTGCCAGCAGAGGGCGGGGGGGCACAGATACGCAGTATTTT.

There are a few counts of this clone. The chain couples TRBV25-1 to TRBJ2-1, with D possibly TRBD2 on 5 matching bases. The CDR3 totals 11 residues. CDR1 is MGHDK and CDR2 is SYGVNS in the germline V gene. Trimming cost V 7 bases and J 11 bases, with 12 bases left between them. CDR3 loop: CASTEGVKQFF. CDR3 nucleotide sequence: TGTGCCAGCACCGAGGGAGTAAAGCAGTTCTTC.

The chain carries TRBV6-1 and TRBJ2-7, with TRBD1 matching over 11 bases. Germline V gene sequence: CDR1 MNHNS, CDR2 SASEGT. With V trimmed by 7 bases and J by 3 bases, 5 bases remained unmatched. This CDR3 is 14 amino acids long. As DNA, the CDR3 is TGTGCCAGCATTCGGACAGGGGGCTACTACGAGCAGTACTTC. This gives the protein CASIRTGGYYEQYF.

This clone was picked up one time. The J gene is TRBJ1-2, the V gene TRBV6-1, with 10 bases lining up with TRBD1. Losses at the gene ends were 4 bases for V and 6 bases for J; bases not matched to a gene: 8. Per germline, CDR1 MNHNS and CDR2 SASEGT. CDR3 length: 15 residues. The CDR3 region is CASSAARQGAHGYTF. Here the CDR3 DNA reads TGTGCCAGCAGTGCAGCCCGACAGGGGGCTCATGGCTACACCTTC.

This clone was seen once. CDR3: CASSHPSQGTNTGELFF. The CDR3 DNA sequence: TGCGCCAGCAGCCACCCATCTCAGGGTACGAACACCGGGGAGCTGTTTTTT. This rearrangement joins TRBV4-1 to TRBJ2-2; D possibly corresponds to TRBD1 (5 bases). This CDR3 has 17 residues. V lost 3 bases to trimming and J lost 0 bases, with 14 bases between them. Germline-derived CDR1 and CDR2 are MGHRA and YSYEKL.

This clone appeared a single time. The V and J genes are TRBV29-1 and TRBJ2-1; 7 nucleotides agree with TRBD1. V gave up 0 bases and J gave up 13 bases; unmatched junction bases: 6. There are 12 residues in the CDR3. The germline V gene encodes CDR1 SQVTM and CDR2 ANQGSEA. CDR3 residues: CSVEDLRQGQFF. The CDR3 nucleotides are TGCAGCGTTGAAGATTTGCGACAGGGTCAGTTCTTC.

This clone was recorded a few times. The chain employs TRBV7-9 and TRBJ1-1; D perhaps matches TRBD1 (5 bases). From germline, CDR1 is SEHNR and CDR2 FQNEAQ (reference sequence). The ends were cut back, 4 bases at V and 0 bases at J, with 12 bases in the middle. The CDR3 runs 15 residues. CDR3: CASSSKTAMNTEAFF. In DNA form, the CDR3 reads TGTGCCAGCAGCTCGAAGACAGCCATGAACACTGAAGCTTTCTTT. Full variable domain (rest looked up from reference TRBV7-9 and TRBJ1-1): DTGVSQNPRHKITKRGQNVTFRCDPISEHNRLYWYRQTLGQGPEFLTYFQNEAQLEKSRLLSDRFSAERPKGSFSTLEIQRTEQGDSAMYLCASSSKTAMNTEAFFGQGTRLTVV.

The chain carries TRBV28 and TRBJ1-4, with a possible D match to TRBD1 (5 bases). Germline V gives CDR1 MDHEN, CDR2 SYDVKM. The CDR3 has 13 amino acids. V lost 2 bases to trimming and J lost 8 bases, with 9 bases between them. CDR3 amino acids: CASSLIQGEKLFF. CDR3 coding DNA: TGTGCCAGCAGTTTAATCCAGGGCGAAAAACTGTTTTTT.

This chain connects TRBV10-3 to TRBJ1-1, with no clear D. The V end was cut by 9 bases, the J end by 3 bases, with 11 bases between. The CDR3 spans 12 residues. Germline CDR1 ENHRY, CDR2 SYGVKD. In nucleotides, the CDR3 is TGTGCCATAGGGCGAGCGGACACTGAAGCTTTCTTT. Protein sequence: CAIGRADTEAFF.

This clone was found once. V usage is TRBV19 and J usage is TRBJ2-2; 8 nucleotides agree with TRBD1. CDR3 length equals 15 residues. J was trimmed by 0 bases and V by 5 bases; bases with no gene match: 2. The germline CDR1 and CDR2 sequences are LNHDA and SQIVND (reference sequence). The CDR3 sequence: CASSRTGSNTGELFF. CDR3 coding DNA: TGTGCCAGTAGTCGGACAGGGTCGAACACCGGGGAGCTGTTTTTT.

The DNA of the CDR3 is TGTGCCAGCTCACAGGTAGCGAACACCGGGGAGCTGTTTTTT. It translates to CASSQVANTGELFF. The chain combines TRBV18 with TRBJ2-2; no clear D gene. V lost 4 bases, J lost 0 bases, and 6 bases lay in between. CDR1 and CDR2 from the germline V gene are KGHSH and LQKENI. This CDR3 spans 14 amino acids.

This clone was detected only once. The same CDR3 arises from other DNA sequences in this sample as well. The rearrangement links TRBV30 to TRBJ2-2; 7 bases fit TRBD2. Per the germline V gene, CDR1 is GTSNPN and CDR2 is SVGIG (reference sequence). The V and J ends lost 2 bases and 2 bases, in that order; junction bases with no gene match: 5. CDR3 length equals 15 residues. CDR3 DNA sequence: TGTGCCTGGAGTCGGCAGGGACTAAACACCGGGGAGCTGTTTTTT. This translates into CAWSRQGLNTGELFF. The whole variable domain, remainder taken from reference TRBV30 and TRBJ2-2, is SQTIHQWPATLVQPVGSPLSLECTVEGTSNPNLYWYRQAAGRGLQLLFYSVGIGQISSEVPQNLSASRPQDRQFILSSKKLLLSDSGFYLCAWSRQGLNTGELFFGEGSRLTVL.

This chain uses TRBV28 with TRBJ2-3, with 8 bases matching TRBD2. The germline V gene has CDR1 MDHEN and CDR2 SYDVKM. The CDR3 runs 15 residues. The junction had 5 bases not matched to a gene; V was cut back by 4 bases and J by 2 bases. This CDR3 is CASSSAGALTDTQYF. As DNA, the CDR3 is TGTGCCAGCAGTTCAGCGGGGGCCCTCACAGATACGCAGTATTTT.

This clone has only one observation. Other DNA variants within this sample encode the same CDR3. The chain joins TRBV5-6 to TRBJ1-4; TRBD1 is a possible D gene (5 bases). Trimming took off 7 bases at V and 0 bases at J, with 13 bases between the two ends. CDR1 and CDR2 (germline): SGHDT, YYEEEE. The CDR3 is 15 residues long. CDR3: CASSLRGPTNEKLFF. The CDR3 bases are TGTGCCAGCTCATTAAGGGGCCCAACTAATGAAAAACTGTTTTTT.

This clone was detected a few times. The V gene is TRBV30, the J gene TRBJ1-6; 9 bases match TRBD1. Unmatched junction bases numbered 10, after V lost 3 bases and J lost 7 bases. Germline lookup yields CDR1 GTSNPN and CDR2 SVGIG (reference sequence). This CDR3 region has 16 residues. The CDR3 DNA sequence: TGTGCCTGGAGGGGGACAGGGCGATCGTCAAATTCACCCCTCCACTTT. It codes for CAWRGTGRSSNSPLHF.

This chain uses TRBV5-1 with TRBJ2-7, with D perhaps TRBD2 (5 bases). This CDR3 is 10 amino acids long. V lost 5 bases and J 7 bases, leaving 7 bases between the germline ends. Germline V lookup: CDR1 SGHRS, CDR2 YFSETQ. This chain's CDR3 is CASSPGEQYF. The CDR3 DNA sequence: TGCGCCAGCAGTCCGGGAGAGCAGTACTTC.

To note about this clone: This sample also contains other DNA sequences that code for the same CDR3. V and J are TRBV4-1 and TRBJ1-3; D unresolved. This CDR3 contains 16 residues. Germline CDR1 and CDR2: MGHRA and YSYEKL. Trimming took 0 bases from V and 0 from J, leaving 9 bases between them. CDR3 amino acids: CASSQDPTGSGNTIYF. In DNA form, the CDR3 reads TGCGCCAGCAGCCAAGATCCCACGGGCTCTGGAAACACCATATATTTT.

This clone was seen only once. This sequence joins TRBV27 and TRBJ1-2; D gene uncertain. Trimming cost V 0 bases and J 6 bases, with 14 bases left between them. Germline CDR1 reads MNHEY; CDR2 reads SMNVEV (reference sequence). This CDR3 spans 15 amino acids. The CDR3 DNA is TGTGCCAGCAGTTTATCAACAGCGGGGTCTGATGGCTACACCTTC. It yields the protein CASSLSTAGSDGYTF.

The rearrangement links TRBV11-2 to TRBJ2-5; D may match TRBD1 or TRBD2 (5 bases each). The germline V gene encodes CDR1 SGHAT and CDR2 FQNNGV. V lost 6 bases and J 5 bases, leaving 10 bases between the germline ends. This CDR3 is 12 amino acids long. CDR3 in amino acids: CASSEGWETQYF. The CDR3 nucleotides read TGTGCCAGCAGTGAGGGGTGGGAGACCCAGTACTTC.

This clone was seen a single time. The chain employs TRBV5-3 and TRBJ2-1; D tentatively fits TRBD1 or TRBD2 (5 bases each). TRBV5-3 is identified as an open reading frame with a role that is uncertain. Deletions cut 3 bases from V and 10 bases from J, with 20 bases between. This CDR3 is 15 amino acids long. CDR3 coding DNA: TGTGCCAGAAGCTGGGGAAGAACGGGACGGATAGAGCAGTTCTTC. It translates to CARSWGRTGRIEQFF.